A few counts support the clone carrying this T cell receptor (beta chain). Its antigen remains unknown. From germline, CDR1 is SNHLY and CDR2 FYNNEI. Trimming took off 2 bases at V and 8 bases at J, with 18 bases between the two ends. The CDR3 is 15 amino acids. These data belong to a study of molecular identifiers for immune sequencing clone quantification. Findings and caveats of the study: Underestimated sizes of highly expanded clones could result from identical TCR molecules that share a barcode.

MiXCR, run by TCRdb on the PCR reads, gives a single entry per CDR3 protein. The table has a few hundred thousand distinct CDR3 sequences, 24% seen once; the top ten hold 0.74%. This chain joins TRBV2 and TRBJ1-2; tentatively, D is TRBD1 (5 bases). This TCR was recovered from a human donor in good health. Some libraries in this study had Jurkat cell RNA spiked in. The sequenced material came from naive CD8+ T cells from blood, with Jurkat cell RNA spiked in. As for subset: FACS-sorted CD8+CD4-CCR7+CD45RA+ naive T cells. The CDR3 DNA reads as TGTGCCAGCAGTGAATTTGGGCAGGGAGTTGGAGGCTACACCTTC. Its protein is CASSEFGQGVGGYTF.